This T cell receptor beta chain was captured by sequencing in a study of blood T cell repertoires in COVID-19. In terms of age and location, participants ranged from roughly 18 to 95 years and lived in about 25 US areas. The CDR3 has 15 amino acids. The germline V gene has CDR1 SGDLS and CDR2 YYNGEE. V lost 0 bases and J lost 4, with 13 bases in between. Under the authors' procedure: It was from reference gene primer amplification that nucleated cell counts were estimated. Here immunoSEQ multiplex PCR was the method, and the copy in TCRdb shows in-frame clones only, minus some. The V and J calls and clone size were taken over from that table, and D and trimming were inferred from the DNA. The table includes approximately 250,000 clones, about 87% detected once.

Sequenced sample: PBMCs or T cells enriched from blood (not recorded which). This TCR was recovered from a woman aged 35 to 49 who had been exposed to COVID-19. This rearrangement joins TRBV9 to TRBJ1-2; D remains unclear. The CDR3 sequence: CASSVDYSAFYGYTF. The CDR3 DNA is TGTGCCAGCAGCGTAGATTACTCCGCCTTCTATGGCTACACCTTC.